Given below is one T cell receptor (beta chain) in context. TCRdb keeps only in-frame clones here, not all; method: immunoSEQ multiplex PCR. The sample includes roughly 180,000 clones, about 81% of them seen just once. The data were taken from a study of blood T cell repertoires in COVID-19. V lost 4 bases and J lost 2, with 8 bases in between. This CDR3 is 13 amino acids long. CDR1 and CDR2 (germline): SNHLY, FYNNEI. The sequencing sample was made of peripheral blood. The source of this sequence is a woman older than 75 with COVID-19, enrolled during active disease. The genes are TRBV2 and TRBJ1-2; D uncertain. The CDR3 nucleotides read TGTGCCAGCAGTGCGGGATCAAACTATGGCTACACCTTC. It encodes CASSAGSNYGYTF. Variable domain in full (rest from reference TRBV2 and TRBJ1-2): EPEVTQTPSHQVTQMGQEVILRCVPISNHLYFYWYRQILGQKVEFLVSFYNNEISEKSEIFDDQFSVERPDGSNFTLKIRSTKLEDSAMYFCASSAGSNYGYTFGSGTRLTVV.